This T cell receptor (beta chain) was identified during a study of neurological immune-mediated disorders. It was by 5'RACE with 10-nucleotide random UMIs that the cDNA was made. Whenever a sequencing run was performed, it yielded over 190 million TCR-beta sequences from 15-18 subjects. Each CDR3 protein is one row after TCRdb ran MiXCR on the 5' RACE reads. Of roughly 60,000 distinct CDR3 sequences listed, roughly 10% are singletons. Points from the study as a whole: It was HTLV-1-associated myelopathy that showed the most TCR clonal expansion, while multiple sclerosis showed the least, falling below healthy controls.

Time point given: longitudinal time-point 2. As healthy controls, volunteers from a blood bank in Maryland, USA, were used. Many counts were recorded for this clonotype. The antigen remains unidentified. Germline V CDR1 and CDR2: SGHRS, YFSETQ. The germline V and J ends were trimmed by 5 bases and 4 bases, with 7 bases remaining between them. The CDR3 runs 11 residues. The sample taken for sequencing was PBMCs. The clonotype comes from a young man in good health. The chain recombines TRBV5-1 with TRBJ2-7; D remains unclear. CDR3 in DNA: TGCGCCAGCAGAAAGCAGTACGAGCAGTACTTC. Translated: CASRKQYEQYF. Supplemented by reference TRBV5-1 and TRBJ2-7, the full variable domain reads KAGVTQTPRYLIKTRGQQVTLSCSPISGHRSVSWYQQTPGQGLQFLFEYFSETQRNKGNFPGRFSGRQFSNSRSEMNVSTLELGDSALYLCASRKQYEQYFGPGTRLTVT.